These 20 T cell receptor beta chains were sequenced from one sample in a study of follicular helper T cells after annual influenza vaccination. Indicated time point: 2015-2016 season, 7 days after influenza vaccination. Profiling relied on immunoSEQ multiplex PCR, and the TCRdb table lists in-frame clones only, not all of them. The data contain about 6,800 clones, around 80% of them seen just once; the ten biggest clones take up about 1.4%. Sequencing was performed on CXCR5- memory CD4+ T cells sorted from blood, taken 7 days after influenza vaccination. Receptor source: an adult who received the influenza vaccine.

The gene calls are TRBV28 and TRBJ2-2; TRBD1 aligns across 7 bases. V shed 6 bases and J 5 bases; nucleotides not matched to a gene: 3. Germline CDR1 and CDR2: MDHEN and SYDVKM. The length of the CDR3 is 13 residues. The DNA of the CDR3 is TGTGCCAGCAGCCTACAGGGGACCGGGGAGCTGTTTTTT. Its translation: CASSLQGTGELFF.

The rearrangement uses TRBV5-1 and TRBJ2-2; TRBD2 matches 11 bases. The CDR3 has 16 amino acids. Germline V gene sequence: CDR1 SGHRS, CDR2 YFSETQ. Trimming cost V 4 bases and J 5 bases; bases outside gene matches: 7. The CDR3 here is CASSQTVAGGTGELFF. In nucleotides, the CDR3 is TGCGCCAGCAGCCAAACCGTAGCGGGAGGGACCGGGGAGCTGTTTTTT.

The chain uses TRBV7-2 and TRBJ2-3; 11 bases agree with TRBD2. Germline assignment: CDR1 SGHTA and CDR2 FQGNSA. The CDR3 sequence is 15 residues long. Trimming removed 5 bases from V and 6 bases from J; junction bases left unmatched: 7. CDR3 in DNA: TGTGCCAGCAGCATTACTAGCGGGAGCCTCGATACGCAGTATTTT. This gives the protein CASSITSGSLDTQYF.

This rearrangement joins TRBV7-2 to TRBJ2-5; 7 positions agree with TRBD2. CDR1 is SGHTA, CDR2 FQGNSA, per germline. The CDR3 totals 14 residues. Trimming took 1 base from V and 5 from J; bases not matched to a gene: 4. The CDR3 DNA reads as TGTGCCAGCAGCTTAGGCTCCGGGAGGGAGACCCAGTACTTC. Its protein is CASSLGSGRETQYF.

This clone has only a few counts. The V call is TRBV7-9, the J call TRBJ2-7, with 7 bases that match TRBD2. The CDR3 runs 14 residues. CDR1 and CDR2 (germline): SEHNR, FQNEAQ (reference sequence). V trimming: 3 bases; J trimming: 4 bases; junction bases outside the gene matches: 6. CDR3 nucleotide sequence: TGTGCCAGCAGCTTTGGGCTAGCGGAATACGAGCAGTACTTC. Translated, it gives CASSFGLAEYEQYF.

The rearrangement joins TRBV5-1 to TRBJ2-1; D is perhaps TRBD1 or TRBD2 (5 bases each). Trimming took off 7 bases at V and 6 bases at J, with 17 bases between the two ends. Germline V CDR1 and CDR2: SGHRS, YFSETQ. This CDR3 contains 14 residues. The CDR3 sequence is CASYRDPRVNEQFF. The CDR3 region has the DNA TGCGCCAGCTACCGGGACCCGAGAGTCAATGAGCAGTTCTTC.

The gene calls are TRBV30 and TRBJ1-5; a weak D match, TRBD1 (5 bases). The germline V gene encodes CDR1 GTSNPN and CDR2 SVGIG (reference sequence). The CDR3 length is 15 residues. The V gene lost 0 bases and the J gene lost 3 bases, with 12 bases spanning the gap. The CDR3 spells CAWSVSAGVNQPQHF. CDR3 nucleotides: TGTGCCTGGAGTGTATCCGCGGGGGTCAATCAGCCCCAGCATTTT.

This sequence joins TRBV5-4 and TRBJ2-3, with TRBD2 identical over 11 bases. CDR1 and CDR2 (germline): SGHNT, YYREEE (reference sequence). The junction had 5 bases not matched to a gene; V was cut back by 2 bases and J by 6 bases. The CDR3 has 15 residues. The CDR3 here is CASSLRLAGPDTQYF. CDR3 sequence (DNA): TGTGCCAGCAGCTTACGACTAGCGGGGCCCGATACGCAGTATTTT.

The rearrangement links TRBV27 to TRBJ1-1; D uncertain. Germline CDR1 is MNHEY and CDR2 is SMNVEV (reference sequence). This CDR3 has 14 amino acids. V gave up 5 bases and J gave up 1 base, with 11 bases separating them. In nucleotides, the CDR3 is TGTGCCAGCAGTCCCAGACTTCCGAACACTGAAGCTTTCTTT. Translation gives CASSPRLPNTEAFF.

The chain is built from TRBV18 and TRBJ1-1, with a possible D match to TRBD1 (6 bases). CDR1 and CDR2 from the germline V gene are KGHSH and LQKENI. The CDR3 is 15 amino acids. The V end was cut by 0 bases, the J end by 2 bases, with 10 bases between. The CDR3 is CASSPPSRGNTEAFF. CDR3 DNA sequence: TGTGCCAGCTCACCACCGAGCAGGGGTAACACTGAAGCTTTCTTT.

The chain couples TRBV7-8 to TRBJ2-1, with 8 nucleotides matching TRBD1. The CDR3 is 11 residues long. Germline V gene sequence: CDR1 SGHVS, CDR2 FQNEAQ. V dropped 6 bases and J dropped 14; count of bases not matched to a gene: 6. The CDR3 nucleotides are TGTGCCAGCAGTTCCGGGACAGGCGAGTTCTTC. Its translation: CASSSGTGEFF.

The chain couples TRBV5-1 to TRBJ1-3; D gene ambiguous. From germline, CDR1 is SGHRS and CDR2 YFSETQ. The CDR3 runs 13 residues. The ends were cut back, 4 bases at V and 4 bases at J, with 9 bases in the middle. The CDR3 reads CASSLGGGNTIYF. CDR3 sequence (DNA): TGCGCCAGCAGCCTGGGTGGGGGAAACACCATATATTTT.

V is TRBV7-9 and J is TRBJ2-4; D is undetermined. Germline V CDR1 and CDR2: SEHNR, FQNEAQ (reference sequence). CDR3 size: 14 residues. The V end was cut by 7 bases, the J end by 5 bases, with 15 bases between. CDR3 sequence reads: CASMKPPGENIQYF. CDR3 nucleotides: TGTGCCAGCATGAAGCCACCTGGGGAAAACATTCAGTACTTC.

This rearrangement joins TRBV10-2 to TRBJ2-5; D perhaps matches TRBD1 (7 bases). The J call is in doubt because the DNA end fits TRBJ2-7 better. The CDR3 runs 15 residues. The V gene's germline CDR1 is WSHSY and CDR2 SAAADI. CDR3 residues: CASSERGRDSDEQYF. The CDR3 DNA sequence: TGCGCCAGCAGTGAAAGGGGGCGGGATTCAGACGAGCAGTACTTC.

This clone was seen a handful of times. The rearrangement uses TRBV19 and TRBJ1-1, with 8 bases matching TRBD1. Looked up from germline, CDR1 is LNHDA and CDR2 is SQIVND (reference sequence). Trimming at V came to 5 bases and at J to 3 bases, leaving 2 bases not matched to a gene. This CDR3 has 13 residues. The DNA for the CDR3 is TGTGCCAGTAGTTCGACAGGGGACACTGAAGCTTTCTTT. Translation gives CASSSTGDTEAFF.

The CDR3 bases are TGTGCCAGCAGCCGACAGTGGGACTATGGCTACACCTTC. Translated: CASSRQWDYGYTF. J is TRBJ1-2 and V is TRBV6-1, with D perhaps TRBD1 (5 bases). Germline V gene sequence: CDR1 MNHNS, CDR2 SASEGT. V was cut by 6 bases and J by 3 bases, with 11 bases left in between. The CDR3 has 13 residues.

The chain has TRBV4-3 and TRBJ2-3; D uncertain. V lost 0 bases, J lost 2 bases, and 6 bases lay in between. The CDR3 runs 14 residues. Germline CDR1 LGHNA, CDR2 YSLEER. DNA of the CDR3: TGCGCCAGCAGCCAAGAACTCCTCACAGATACGCAGTATTTT. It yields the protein CASSQELLTDTQYF.

The CDR3 DNA sequence: TGTGCCAGCAGGTCACCTCAGGGAGGACGCAATCAGCCCCAGCATTTT. Translated: CASRSPQGGRNQPQHF. V and J are TRBV6-6 and TRBJ1-5, with D possibly TRBD1 on 5 matching bases. CDR3 length equals 16 residues. Germline V gene sequence: CDR1 MNHNY, CDR2 SVGAGI (reference sequence). V shed 6 bases and J shed 2 bases, with 17 bases lying between them.

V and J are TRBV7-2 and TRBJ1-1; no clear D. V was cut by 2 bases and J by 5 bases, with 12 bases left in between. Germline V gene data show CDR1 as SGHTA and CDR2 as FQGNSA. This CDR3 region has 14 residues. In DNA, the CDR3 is TGTGCCAGCAGCTTATTCCGGCCGGATACTGAAGCTTTCTTT. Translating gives CASSLFRPDTEAFF.

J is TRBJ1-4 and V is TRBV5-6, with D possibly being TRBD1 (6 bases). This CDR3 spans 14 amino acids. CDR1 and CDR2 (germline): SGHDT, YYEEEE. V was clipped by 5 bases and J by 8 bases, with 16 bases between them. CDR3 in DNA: TGTGCCAGCAGATCACAGGGAAACGAAGAAAAACTGTTTTTT. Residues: CASRSQGNEEKLFF.